These 32 T cell receptor beta chains share one sample of origin, sequenced in a study of blood T cells in healthy people across ages. PCR was performed a second time for about 7 to 12 cycles using a sample-barcoded 5' primer and a J-beta primer mix. A single record per CDR3 protein comes from TCRdb applying MiXCR to the 5' RACE reads. Here the sample spans fewer than 800,000 distinct CDR3 sequences, roughly 32% being singletons. The sequenced material came from blood. The receptor source for this set is a woman older than 75 in good health.

On this clonotype itself: The junction departs from germline at one end; a sequencing error may be responsible. In DNA, the CDR3 is TGTGCCGGCAGGGATACTAAAGAGACCCAGTTCTTC. It codes for CAGRDTKETQFF. J is TRBJ2-1 and V is TRBV6-2 or TRBV6-3; D perhaps matches TRBD1 (5 bases). The CDR3 runs to 12 residues. The germline V gene has CDR1 MNHEY and CDR2 SVGEGT.

This clonotype was recorded many times. This chain connects TRBV5-1 to TRBJ1-1; a weak D match, TRBD1 (6 bases). V was clipped by 0 bases and J by 0 bases, with 12 bases between them. Germline V gives CDR1 SGHRS, CDR2 YFSETQ. The CDR3 length is 16 residues. The CDR3 DNA reads TGCGCCAGCAGCTTGGATGGCAGGGGCTTGAACACTGAAGCTTTCTTT. Encoded protein: CASSLDGRGLNTEAFF.

This clonotype was seen many times. The rearrangement joins TRBV3-1 to TRBJ2-5; the D gene is possibly TRBD2 (7 bases). The ends were cut back, 0 bases at V and 2 bases at J, with 16 bases in the middle. This CDR3 is 17 amino acids long. CDR1 and CDR2 from the germline V gene are LGHDT and YNNKEL (reference sequence). The CDR3 nucleotides are TGTGCCAGCAGCCAAGATTTCGGGGGGAGGGGGCAAGAGACCCAGTACTTC. Translated, it gives CASSQDFGGRGQETQYF.

This clonotype was found many times. The chain recombines TRBV18 with TRBJ2-3; possibly TRBD1 for D (6 bases). V dropped 2 bases and J dropped 3 bases, with 21 bases sitting between them. Germline CDR1 is KGHSH and CDR2 is LQKENI. CDR3 length: 18 residues. CDR3 in DNA: TGTGCCAGCTCACCATTACCCATCATGGGGGCTCGAACAGATACGCAGTATTTT. Translated, it gives CASSPLPIMGARTDTQYF. The full variable domain, completed using reference TRBV18 and TRBJ2-3, is NAGVMQNPRHLVRRRGQEARLRCSPMKGHSHVYWYRQLPEEGLKFMVYLQKENIIDESGMPKERFSAEFPKEGPSILRIQQVVRGDSAAYFCASSPLPIMGARTDTQYFGPGTRLTVL.

This clonotype came up many times. This chain joins TRBV19 and TRBJ2-3, with 7 bases that match TRBD1. V was clipped by 5 bases and J by 3 bases; unmatched bases: 8. The germline CDR1 and CDR2 sequences are LNHDA and SQIVND (reference sequence). The CDR3 is 15 amino acids. The DNA of the CDR3 is TGTGCCAGTAGTTATTTCGGACAGGCTACAGATACGCAGTATTTT. Protein product: CASSYFGQATDTQYF.

CDR3 sequence: CASSTTTGARTEAFF. In DNA form, the CDR3 reads TGTGCCAGTAGTACCACGACAGGGGCAAGAACTGAAGCTTTCTTT. V usage is TRBV19 and J usage is TRBJ1-1, with 8 bases lining up with TRBD1. Germline assignment: CDR1 LNHDA and CDR2 SQIVND (reference sequence). The CDR3 spans 15 residues. The V and J ends lost 4 bases and 5 bases, in that order; junction bases with no gene match: 9.

This clonotype was seen repeatedly, ten times or more. This chain joins TRBV5-1 and TRBJ2-7, with 8 nucleotides matching TRBD1. With 1 base clipped from V and 4 bases from J, the junction kept 7 bases outside the gene matches. The CDR3 runs 15 residues. Germline loops: CDR1 SGHRS, CDR2 YFSETQ. The CDR3 sequence is CASSLTGGSPYEQYF. The CDR3 region has the DNA TGCGCCAGCAGCTTGACAGGGGGGAGTCCTTACGAGCAGTACTTC.

There are a few counts of this clonotype. This may stem from a read error, because a much larger clone lies one nucleotide away. This chain connects TRBV20-1 to TRBJ2-5; D is unclear. Germline V gene data show CDR1 as DFQATT and CDR2 as SNEGSKA (reference sequence). The CDR3 runs to 12 residues. For the CDR3, the DNA is TGCAGGGCTAGTTCAGAGCTTGGAGAGCAGTACTTC. Protein: CRASSELGEQYF.

The chain uses TRBV7-8 and TRBJ1-2; TRBD1 matches 12 bases. V dropped 4 bases and J dropped 4; count of bases not matched to a gene: 13. This CDR3 comprises 18 residues. Per the germline V gene, CDR1 is SGHVS and CDR2 is FQNEAQ. The DNA for the CDR3 is TGTGCCAGCAGCTCCCGGTGGGGACAGGGGGCAACTAGCTATGGCTACACCTTC. This codes for CASSSRWGQGATSYGYTF.

The table lists this clonotype with many counts. V is TRBV28 and J is TRBJ1-5; D unresolved. Trimming removed 10 bases from V and 4 bases from J, with 11 bases in between. Germline CDR1 reads MDHEN; CDR2 reads SYDVKM. CDR3 length equals 12 residues. The CDR3 DNA follows: TGTGCCACCCAGGTGGGGAATCAGCCCCAGCATTTT. It translates to CATQVGNQPQHF.

The chain has TRBV20-1 and TRBJ2-7, with 9 bases that match TRBD1. CDR3 length: 14 amino acids. CDR1 is DFQATT, CDR2 SNEGSKA, per germline (reference sequence). The V and J ends lost 6 bases and 5 bases, in that order; junction bases with no gene match: 11. The CDR3 region has the DNA TGCAGTGCCCCCCCGGGACAGGGTTACCACGAGCAGTACTTC. Its translation is CSAPPGQGYHEQYF.

The DNA of the CDR3 is TGTGCCAGTTGCAGGGGTCGGGATCAGCCCCAGCATTTT. Amino acid sequence: CASCRGRDQPQHF. This chain connects TRBV18 to TRBJ1-5, with D possibly being TRBD1 (6 bases). The CDR3 spans 13 residues. Germline V gene lookup returns CDR1 KGHSH and CDR2 LQKENI. V lost 9 bases, J lost 5 bases, and 14 bases lay in between.

The chain combines TRBV2 with TRBJ1-2; 9 nucleotides align to TRBD1. J was trimmed by 6 bases and V by 4 bases; bases with no gene match: 6. The length of the CDR3 is 14 residues. Germline V lookup: CDR1 SNHLY, CDR2 FYNNEI. CDR3 in DNA: TGTGCCAGCAGTGGGGCCCGACAGGGGGATGGCTACACCTTC. It yields the protein CASSGARQGDGYTF.

The J gene is TRBJ1-5, the V gene TRBV12-2; the D call in the table, TRBD1, was not verified against the DNA. TRBV12-2 is flagged as a pseudogene. There are 18 residues in the CDR3. CDR3 sequence reads: CASRLLRGSRYSNQPQHF. CDR3 bases: TGTGCAAGTCGCTTACTGCGGGGGTCGAGGTATAGCAATCAGCCCCAGCATTTT.

This clonotype occurred many times. The CDR3 protein is CASTQPAGGYNEQFF. The CDR3 nucleotides read TGCGCCAGCACCCAACCGGCGGGGGGTTACAATGAGCAGTTCTTC. This chain links TRBV5-1 with TRBJ2-1; 8 bases align to TRBD2. Unmatched junction bases numbered 9, after V lost 6 bases and J lost 4 bases. Germline V gives CDR1 SGHRS, CDR2 YFSETQ. The CDR3 is 15 amino acids.

Details on this clonotype: This may stem from a read error, because a much larger clone lies one nucleotide away. The chain combines TRBV20-1 with TRBJ1-6, with 9 bases fitting TRBD1. With 0 bases clipped from V and 7 bases from J, the junction kept 1 base outside the gene matches. CDR1 DFQATT and CDR2 SNEGSKA come from the germline V gene (reference sequence). The CDR3 contains 14 residues. The DNA for the CDR3 is TGCAGTGCTAGAGAGGGACAGGGAAATTCACCCCTCCACTTT. Its translation is CSAREGQGNSPLHF.

This clonotype was detected many times. The genes are TRBV6-2 or TRBV6-3 and TRBJ1-2; maybe TRBD1 (5 bases). Between the trimmed V and J ends, which lost 2 bases and 8 bases, there was a span of 9 bases. This CDR3 is built from 12 residues. Germline values: CDR1 MNHEY, CDR2 SVGEGT. The CDR3 sequence: CASSYAGRGYTF. DNA of the CDR3: TGTGCCAGCAGTTACGCAGGGCGGGGCTACACCTTC.

This clonotype was observed at least ten times. The junction does not match germline at one end; this may be a read error. The chain is built from TRBV7-7 and TRBJ2-5, with TRBD1 identical over 10 bases. Germline-derived CDR1 and CDR2 are SSHAT and FNYEAQ (reference sequence). CDR3 size: 16 residues. CDR3 DNA: TGTGCTAGCAGCCTAGGAGGACAGGGGGGATTAGAGACCCAGTACTTC. Translation gives CASSLGGQGGLETQYF.

Here the CDR3 reads CASSPLPADTQYF. The CDR3 nucleotides are TGTGCCAGCAGTCCCCTTCCCGCAGATACGCAGTATTTT. The chain joins TRBV12-3 or TRBV12-4 to TRBJ2-3; D call uncertain. The CDR3 covers 13 residues. V was trimmed by 5 bases and J by 4 bases, leaving 10 bases between them.

The chain uses TRBV28 and TRBJ1-5; 7 bases map to TRBD1. The V gene's germline CDR1 is MDHEN and CDR2 SYDVKM. Trimming cost V 5 bases and J 7 bases; bases outside gene matches: 11. The CDR3 has 15 amino acids. This chain's CDR3 is CASSPRTGGLQPQHF. The DNA of the CDR3 is TGTGCCAGCAGTCCGAGGACAGGCGGGTTACAGCCCCAGCATTTT.

This clonotype has at least ten counts. The J gene is TRBJ2-7, the V gene TRBV5-1, with 7 bases lining up with TRBD1. The CDR3 spans 16 residues. V shed 0 bases and J 2 bases; nucleotides not matched to a gene: 8. Germline lookup yields CDR1 SGHRS and CDR2 YFSETQ. The CDR3 sequence: CASSLEVTGSTYEQYF. Written as DNA, the CDR3 is TGCGCCAGCAGCTTGGAGGTGACAGGGTCAACCTACGAGCAGTACTTC.

This clonotype has a count of ten or more. The chain has TRBV3-1 and TRBJ2-7; D may be TRBD2 (5 bases). Trimming shortened V by 4 bases and J by 1 base, and 14 bases separated the two germline ends. The CDR3 length is 15 residues. Germline V CDR1 and CDR2: LGHDT, YNNKEL (reference sequence). CDR3 sequence (DNA): TGTGCCAGCAGCCGAGGACTCGTCATATCCTACGAGCAGTACTTC. It codes for CASSRGLVISYEQYF.

This clonotype was recorded many times. The chain joins TRBV5-4 to TRBJ2-3; a weak D match, TRBD2 (5 bases). The CDR3 is 14 residues long. Germline V gene lookup returns CDR1 SGHNT and CDR2 YYREEE (reference sequence). Trimming shortened V by 4 bases and J by 5 bases, and 14 bases separated the two germline ends. The CDR3, as DNA: TGTGCCAGCAGCCCTAGGACCCGGGAAGATACGCAGTATTTT. This encodes CASSPRTREDTQYF.

This clonotype was seen many times. The chain is built from TRBV5-1 and TRBJ2-3; TRBD2 matches 7 bases. CDR1 and CDR2 from the germline V gene are SGHRS and YFSETQ. With V trimmed by 4 bases and J by 0 bases, 8 bases remained unmatched. CDR3 size: 16 residues. CDR3 sequence: CASSGSRRGSTDTQYF. The CDR3 DNA follows: TGCGCCAGCAGCGGCAGCCGGCGGGGGAGCACAGATACGCAGTATTTT.

On this clonotype itself: It may be a read error: a sequence one base away is much more abundant. Because the CDR3 is missing its conserved closing phenylalanine or tryptophan, this is likely a read error. V usage is TRBV7-2 and J usage is TRBJ1-6, with a tentative D call TRBD1 (6 bases). Trimming left V 5 bases short and J 9 bases short, with 11 bases between. Germline V gene sequence: CDR1 SGHTA, CDR2 FQGNSA. This CDR3 region has 13 residues. The CDR3 bases are TGTGCCAGCAGCGAGAGGGGGAGTTCACCCCTCCACTGT. This encodes CASSERGSSPLHC.

In this sample, this clonotype turned up many times. CDR3 nucleotide sequence: TGTGCCAGTAGTGTCGACCAGGGGTGGGGGGTTGGAAATGAGCAGTTCTTC. It translates to CASSVDQGWGVGNEQFF. The chain employs TRBV19 and TRBJ2-1; the D call may be TRBD1 or TRBD2 (6 bases each). CDR1 is LNHDA and CDR2 is SQIVND in the germline V gene (reference sequence). Deletions cut 5 bases from V and 7 bases from J, with 24 bases between. CDR3 length equals 17 residues.

This clonotype has a count of ten or more. The J gene is TRBJ2-3, the V gene TRBV11-3; the D is unclear. Deletions cut 3 bases from V and 6 bases from J, with 7 bases between. Per germline, CDR1 SGHNT and CDR2 YENEEA. The CDR3 is 12 amino acids. The CDR3 here is CASSFTWDTQYF. The CDR3 bases are TGTGCCAGCAGCTTTACTTGGGATACGCAGTATTTT.

This rearrangement joins TRBV2 to TRBJ1-4, with D possibly TRBD1 on 5 matching bases. Germline values: CDR1 SNHLY, CDR2 FYNNEI. The CDR3 length is 13 residues. The germline V and J ends were trimmed by 4 bases and 5 bases, with 8 bases remaining between them. As DNA, the CDR3 is TGTGCCAGCAGTGGGGGGGTGAATGAAAAACTGTTTTTT. Its protein product is CASSGGVNEKLFF.

There are many counts of this clonotype. V usage is TRBV7-6 and J usage is TRBJ2-1; 12 nucleotides line up with TRBD2. This CDR3 contains 19 residues. Germline lookup yields CDR1 SGHVS and CDR2 FNYEAQ. J lost 0 bases, V lost 4 bases, and 10 bases had no gene match. Here the CDR3 reads CASSSLGGLAGSSYNEQFF. CDR3 nucleotide sequence: TGTGCCAGCAGCTCACTAGGTGGACTAGCGGGGAGCTCCTACAATGAGCAGTTCTTC. Drawing the rest from reference TRBV7-6 and TRBJ2-1, the complete variable domain is GAGVSQSPRYKVTKRGQDVALRCDPISGHVSLYWYRQALGQGPEFLTYFNYEAQQDKSGLPNDRFSAERPEGSISTLTIQRTEQRDSAMYRCASSSLGGLAGSSYNEQFFGPGTRLTVL.

The genes are TRBV6-2 or TRBV6-3 and TRBJ2-7, with TRBD1 identical over 7 bases. The CDR3 loop spans 18 amino acids. In germline, CDR1 is MNHEY, CDR2 SVGEGT. V was pared by 2 bases and J by 0 bases, with 13 bases of the junction left unmatched. The CDR3 nucleotides read TGTGCCAGCAGTTACCCCTCAGGAATGACAGGGTTCTCCTACGAGCAGTACTTC. It encodes CASSYPSGMTGFSYEQYF.

This clonotype was seen ten or more times. The J gene is TRBJ2-5, the V gene TRBV5-1, with 13 bases matching TRBD2. Unmatched junction bases numbered 8, after V lost 1 base and J lost 5 bases. The CDR3 is made up of 17 amino acids. Per the germline V gene, CDR1 is SGHRS and CDR2 is YFSETQ. CDR3 protein: CASSLRGLAGLGETQYF. In nucleotides, the CDR3 is TGCGCCAGCAGCTTGCGGGGACTAGCGGGGCTGGGGGAGACCCAGTACTTC.

The CDR3 DNA reads TGTGCCAGCAGCCAGAGAGGGACTAGCGGTGAGCAGTTCTTC. Amino acids: CASSQRGTSGEQFF. The chain employs TRBV3-1 and TRBJ2-1, with 11 bases aligning to TRBD2. With 3 bases clipped from V and 9 bases from J, the junction kept 4 bases outside the gene matches. The CDR3 has 14 residues. Looked up from germline, CDR1 is LGHDT and CDR2 is YNNKEL (reference sequence).